This TCR beta chain was sequenced during a study of blood T cell repertoires in COVID-19. Study context: There were acute and convalescent COVID-19 samples, and they came from the United States, Italy and Spain. T cells, B-cell-depleted T cells, or PBMCs supplied cDNA or gDNA.

As processed by the authors: Reference gene primer amplification gave nucleated cell count estimates. Repertoires were generated with immunoSEQ multiplex PCR, while TCRdb's copy carries only in-frame clones and drops some. The DNA gave D and trimming, while V, J and clone size come from that table. This repertoire shows roughly 250,000 clones, roughly 83% found once; its top ten account for approximately 9.4%. This clone was seen a few times. Other nucleotide sequences from this sample produce the same CDR3. Germline-derived CDR1 and CDR2 are SNHLY and FYNNEI. The V and J ends lost 6 bases and 2 bases, in that order; junction bases with no gene match: 4. CDR3 length: 14 residues.

This TCR derives from a woman aged 80 or over with acute or convalescent COVID-19. The material sequenced was peripheral blood. The genes are TRBV2 and TRBJ1-5, with 7 bases matching TRBD1. CDR3 sequence: CASRGTGGNQPQHF. The CDR3 DNA reads TGTGCCAGCAGGGGCACAGGGGGCAATCAGCCCCAGCATTTT.